These T cell receptor beta chains were read from a single sample in a study of vaccination and CD4 T cells after COVID-19. In TCRdb, the PCR reads were re-called with MiXCR into one record per CDR3 protein. The sample records roughly 15,000 distinct CDR3 sequences, over 55% being singletons. No antigens are known for them. This specimen was CD4+ T cells from blood, cultured in vitro, taken after SARS-CoV-2 vaccination. Receptors originate from a human donor who had recovered from COVID-19. Each CDR3 is given with its conserved first and last residue. Each record gives: V gene, J gene, CDR3 length, clone size, D gene, CDR3 protein, CDR3 DNA. A D gene is named only where the DNA matches it firmly. Some rows mark clone size as missing; the rest say once, few, many or name a class of expanded clone.

TRBV7-3	TRBJ2-2	16	-	-	CASSPMGRALTGELFF	TGTGCCAGCAGCCCCATGGGACGCGCCCTCACCGGGGAGCTGTTTTTT
TRBV20-1	TRBJ2-2	15	-	TRBD1	CSARENRGGTGELFF	TGCAGTGCTAGAGAAAACAGGGGCGGGACCGGGGAGCTGTTTTTT
TRBV6-2/TRBV6-3	TRBJ1-3	15	-	-	CASSSRQSSGNTIYF	TGTGCCAGCAGTTCCCGACAGAGCTCTGGAAACACCATATATTTT
TRBV4-2	TRBJ1-1	16	-	-	CASSQVGGPLGTEAFF	TGTGCCAGCAGCCAAGTTGGGGGACCTCTCGGCACTGAAGCTTTCTTT
TRBV7-3	TRBJ1-1	15	once	-	CASSLRGGGVTEAFF	TGTGCCAGCAGCTTACGAGGGGGGGGTGTCACTGAAGCTTTCTTT
TRBV27	TRBJ1-5	15	few	TRBD1	CASSPTGVYDQPQHF	TGTGCCAGCAGTCCGACAGGGGTGTACGATCAGCCCCAGCATTTT
TRBV7-3	TRBJ2-1	15	-	-	CASSSREKQGDEQFF	TGTGCCAGCAGCTCTCGGGAGAAGCAAGGGGATGAGCAGTTCTTC
TRBV24-1	TRBJ2-5	15	-	-	CATSDSWTSRETQYF	TGTGCCACCAGTGATTCATGGACGTCAAGGGAGACCCAGTACTTC
TRBV6-1	TRBJ1-2	14	-	-	CASSEVTGNYGYTF	TGTGCCAGCAGTGAAGTGACGGGAAACTATGGCTACACCTTC
TRBV6-4	TRBJ1-5	18	-	-	CASSCAAGAGGSNQPQHF	TGTGCCAGCTCTTGCGCGGCAGGGGCCGGGGGTAGTAATCAGCCCCAGCATTTT
TRBV7-9	TRBJ1-1	14	-	-	CASSHRDINTEAFF	TGTGCCAGCAGCCACCGGGACATCAACACTGAAGCTTTCTTT
TRBV6-2/TRBV6-3	TRBJ2-2	14	-	-	CASKGGDIGGELFF	TGTGCCAGCAAGGGGGGAGATATCGGCGGGGAGCTGTTTTTT
TRBV15	TRBJ1-1	15	-	TRBD1	CATSTGQGERTEAFF	TGTGCCACCAGCACAGGACAGGGCGAGAGGACTGAAGCTTTCTTT
TRBV21-1	TRBJ1-2	19	-	-	CASRTQRGGERSANYGYTF	TGTGCCAGCCGCACGCAGAGGGGGGGCGAGAGATCAGCTAACTATGGCTACACCTTC
TRBV6-5	TRBJ1-6	17	-	-	CASSYSNRGSNNSPLHF	TGTGCCAGCAGTTACTCGAATCGGGGGAGTAATAATTCACCCCTCCACTTT
TRBV7-9	TRBJ1-1	15	-	-	CASSVLGSMNTEAFF	TGTGCCAGCAGCGTACTGGGTAGCATGAACACTGAAGCTTTCTTT
TRBV19	TRBJ1-2	14	-	TRBD1	CASSRDRQGRGYTF	TGTGCCAGTAGTAGAGATCGACAGGGGAGAGGCTACACCTTC